One and the same sample provided the 18 T cell receptor beta chains below, sequenced in a study of human T cells and chemical hapten exposure. Time point: patch test 2, 6 weeks after DPC sensitization. Treatment given: therapeutic diphenylcyclopropenone sensitization with weekly scalp DPC. TCRdb re-analysed the RACE reads in MiXCR, keeping a single row per CDR3 protein. The sample shows 350,000 to 400,000 distinct CDR3 sequences, about 6.3% of them seen only once. The starting material was whole blood, obtained in connection with sensitization to the hapten diphenylcyclopropenone (DPC). These receptors were obtained from a woman aged 18-29 years with alopecia areata. Some clones in this sample may be carry-over from other donors' samples.

This clonotype was counted at least ten times. This chain uses TRBV9 with TRBJ2-1, with D perhaps matching TRBD2 (6 bases). CDR1 is SGDLS and CDR2 is YYNGEE in the germline V gene. The V end lost 4 bases, the J end lost 9 bases, and 17 bases lay between the germline ends. The CDR3 is 14 residues long. The CDR3 region has the DNA TGTGCCAGCAGCTTCGGGGTAGGAGGGAGTGAGCAGTTCTTC. This encodes CASSFGVGGSEQFF.

This clonotype was recorded at least ten times. The chain uses TRBV6-2 or TRBV6-3 and TRBJ1-6; a possible D gene is TRBD1 (5 bases). With 2 bases removed from V and 9 bases from J, the gap between germline ends came to 11 bases. The CDR3 spans 14 residues. The germline V gene has CDR1 MNHEY and CDR2 SVGEGT. This chain's CDR3 is CASSYEDGTSPLHF. In DNA form, the CDR3 reads TGTGCCAGCAGTTACGAGGACGGGACTTCACCCCTCCACTTT.

This clonotype has just a few counts. The chain links TRBV28 to TRBJ2-3; D may be TRBD1 (6 bases). The CDR3 length is 17 residues. Germline CDR1 is MDHEN and CDR2 is SYDVKM. V lost 4 bases and J 1 base, leaving 18 bases between the germline ends. For the CDR3, the DNA is TGTGCCAGCAGTTCTACCGGGACACCCTCTCGCACAGATACGCAGTATTTT. The encoded protein is CASSSTGTPSRTDTQYF. The variable domain in full, with the rest retrieved from reference TRBV28 and TRBJ2-3, is DVKVTQSSRYLVKRTGEKVFLECVQDMDHENMFWYRQDPGLGLRLIYFSYDVKMKEKGDIPEGYSVSREKKERFSLILESASTNQTSMYLCASSSTGTPSRTDTQYFGPGTRLTVL.

This clonotype has a handful of counts. CDR3 sequence: CASSPGERRNEQFF. The CDR3 nucleotides are TGTGCCAGCAGCCCTGGCGAAAGGCGGAATGAGCAGTTCTTC. The chain has TRBV7-3 and TRBJ2-1; D unclear. The V gene's germline CDR1 is SGHTA and CDR2 FQGTGA. Trimming removed 5 bases from V and 7 bases from J, with 15 bases in between. The CDR3 sequence is 14 residues long.

Only a few counts were recorded for this clonotype. The rearrangement uses TRBV28 and TRBJ1-2; tentatively, D is TRBD1 (6 bases). With 7 bases removed from V and 8 bases from J, the gap between germline ends came to 20 bases. The V gene's germline CDR1 is MDHEN and CDR2 SYDVKM. The CDR3 extends over 14 amino acids. The CDR3 region is CASIPQLGASGYTF. CDR3 DNA sequence: TGTGCCAGCATTCCTCAACTGGGGGCGAGCGGCTACACCTTC.

The sample holds a few counts of this clonotype. The chain couples TRBV7-2 to TRBJ2-3; D possibly corresponds to TRBD2 (6 bases). V lost 5 bases, J lost 8 bases, and 20 bases lay in between. The CDR3 covers 15 residues. CDR1 SGHTA and CDR2 FQGNSA come from the germline V gene. The CDR3 nucleotides are TGTGCCAGCAGCCCGGTGGGACTGCAGTTGGGTACGCAGTATTTT. This translates into CASSPVGLQLGTQYF. Using reference TRBV7-2 and TRBJ2-3 for the parts outside the CDR3, the full variable domain is GAGVSQSPSNKVTEKGKDVELRCDPISGHTALYWYRQSLGQGLEFLIYFQGNSAPDKSGLPSDRFSAERTGGSVSTLTIQRTQQEDSAVYLCASSPVGLQLGTQYFGPGTRLTVL.

This clonotype has a handful of counts. The rearrangement joins TRBV3-1 to TRBJ2-2; 9 positions match TRBD2. After removal of 0 bases from V and 5 bases from J, the junction contained 4 bases not matched to a gene. This CDR3 is 16 amino acids long. CDR1 is LGHDT and CDR2 is YNNKEL in the germline V gene (reference sequence). The CDR3 region has the DNA TGTGCCAGCAGCCAAGACTCAAGCGGGGGGACCGGGGAGCTGTTTTTT. Protein: CASSQDSSGGTGELFF.

The V and J genes are TRBV7-2 and TRBJ2-7; 12 bases agree with TRBD1. The J segment lost 6 bases and the V segment lost 6 bases, leaving 6 bases of the junction unmatched. Germline V gene lookup returns CDR1 SGHTA and CDR2 FQGNSA. This CDR3 contains 14 residues. The CDR3 nucleotides read TGTGCCAGCAGACAGGGACAGGGGGCGCCCGAGCAGTACTTC. Protein sequence: CASRQGQGAPEQYF.

This clonotype was picked up many times. The gene calls are TRBV7-9 and TRBJ2-2, with 8 bases matching TRBD1. The CDR3 consists of 16 residues. Germline CDR1 and CDR2: SEHNR and FQNEAQ (reference sequence). The J segment lost 2 bases and the V segment lost 4 bases, leaving 6 bases of the junction unmatched. In DNA, the CDR3 is TGTGCCAGCAGCTCGCGGACAGGGACTAACACCGGGGAGCTGTTTTTT. This gives the protein CASSSRTGTNTGELFF.

This clonotype has more than one count but fewer than ten. J is TRBJ1-1 and V is TRBV29-1; perhaps TRBD1 as D (5 bases). The CDR3 is 15 amino acids. V gave up 7 bases and J gave up 1 base, with 19 bases separating them. CDR1 SQVTM and CDR2 ANQGSEA come from the germline V gene. The DNA of the CDR3 is TGCAGCGCCCCTCTTCCGGGACGGGCGAACACTGAAGCTTTCTTT. Encoded protein: CSAPLPGRANTEAFF.

Many counts were recorded for this clonotype. The chain joins TRBV12-3 or TRBV12-4 to TRBJ2-4; D uncertain. This CDR3 is 11 amino acids long. The V end lost 2 bases, the J end lost 7 bases, and 3 bases lay between the germline ends. In DNA, the CDR3 is TGTGCCAGCAGTTTATTCAACATTCAGTACTTC. It is translated as CASSLFNIQYF.

The chain joins TRBV20-1 to TRBJ1-2; D remains ambiguous. The germline CDR1 and CDR2 sequences are DFQATT and SNEGSKA (reference sequence). The CDR3 covers 12 residues. Trimming stripped 6 bases from V and 4 bases from J, with 12 bases between. The CDR3 region has the DNA TGCAGTGCCGCCACAGTGGGCTATGGCTACACCTTC. Protein product: CSAATVGYGYTF.

The rearrangement links TRBV5-1 to TRBJ1-1; 9 bases align to TRBD1. The CDR3 runs to 19 residues. CDR1 is SGHRS and CDR2 is YFSETQ in the germline V gene. Losses at the gene ends were 4 bases for V and 5 bases for J; bases not matched to a gene: 21. The CDR3 DNA reads TGCGCCAGCAGCCTAAACACCCATCCGGGACAGGGAAATAATACTGAAGCTTTCTTT. Translated: CASSLNTHPGQGNNTEAFF.

A few counts support this clonotype. The rearrangement links TRBV7-2 to TRBJ2-4; the D is unclear. This CDR3 is built from 13 residues. CDR1 is SGHTA, CDR2 FQGNSA, per germline. Trimming removed 1 base at V and 10 bases at J, with 11 bases between. For the CDR3, the DNA is TGTGCCAGCAGCTTAGGCCCCTCCCAGATTCAGTACTTC. Amino acids: CASSLGPSQIQYF.

The sample holds many counts of this clonotype. V usage is TRBV4-3 and J usage is TRBJ1-5; TRBD1 matches at 7 bases. Germline V gives CDR1 LGHNA, CDR2 YSLEER. This CDR3 is 15 amino acids long. The junction had 6 bases not matched to a gene; V was cut back by 0 bases and J by 7 bases. CDR3 DNA sequence: TGCGCCAGCAGCCAAGAGATTTCAGGGGGACAGCCCCAGCATTTT. It translates to CASSQEISGGQPQHF.

This chain uses TRBV11-1 with TRBJ1-1, with no clear D. The CDR3 consists of 13 residues. Looked up from germline, CDR1 is SGHAT and CDR2 is FQDESV (reference sequence). The V and J ends lost 3 bases and 5 bases respectively, with 10 bases between them. CDR3 amino acids: CASSFNWFTEAFF. CDR3 nucleotide sequence: TGTGCCAGCAGCTTTAATTGGTTTACTGAAGCTTTCTTT.

This sequence joins TRBV6-1 and TRBJ2-3; 16 bases match TRBD2. The V segment lost 6 bases and the J segment 1 base; nucleotides outside the gene matches: 7. The CDR3 runs to 18 residues. Looked up from germline, CDR1 is MNHNS and CDR2 is SASEGT. The CDR3 DNA follows: TGTGCCAGCAGAAACCCGGGACTAGCGGGGGGGGGCACAGATACGCAGTATTTT. As protein: CASRNPGLAGGGTDTQYF.

The CDR3 loop reads CASTPGTDYNQPQHF. CDR3 in DNA: TGTGCCAGTACCCCCGGGACGGATTACAATCAGCCCCAGCATTTT. The genes are TRBV19 and TRBJ1-5, with D possibly matching TRBD1 (5 bases). CDR1 LNHDA and CDR2 SQIVND come from the germline V gene (reference sequence). V dropped 7 bases and J dropped 3 bases, with 16 bases sitting between them. The CDR3 covers 15 residues.